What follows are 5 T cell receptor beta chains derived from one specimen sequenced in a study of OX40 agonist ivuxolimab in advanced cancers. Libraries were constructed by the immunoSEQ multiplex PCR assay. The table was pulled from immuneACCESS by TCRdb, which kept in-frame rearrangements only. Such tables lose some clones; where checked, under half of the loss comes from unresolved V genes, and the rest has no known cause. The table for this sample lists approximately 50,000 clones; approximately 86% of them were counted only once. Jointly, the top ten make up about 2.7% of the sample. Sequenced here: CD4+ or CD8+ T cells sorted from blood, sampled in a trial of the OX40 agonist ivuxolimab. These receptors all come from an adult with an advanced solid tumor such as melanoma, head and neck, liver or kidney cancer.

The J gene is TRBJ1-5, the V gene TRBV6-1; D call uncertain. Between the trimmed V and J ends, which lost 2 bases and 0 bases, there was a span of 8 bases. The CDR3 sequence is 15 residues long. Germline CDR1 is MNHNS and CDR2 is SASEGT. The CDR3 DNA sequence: TGTGCCAGCAGTGAATTGGCAGATAGCAATCAGCCCCAGCATTTT. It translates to CASSELADSNQPQHF.

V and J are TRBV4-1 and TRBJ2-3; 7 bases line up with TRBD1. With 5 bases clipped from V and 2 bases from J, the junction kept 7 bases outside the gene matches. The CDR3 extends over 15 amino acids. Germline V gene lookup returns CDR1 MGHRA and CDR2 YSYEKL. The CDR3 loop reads CASSSPGTDTDTQYF. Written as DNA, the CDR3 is TGCGCCAGCAGCTCCCCGGGGACAGACACAGATACGCAGTATTTT.

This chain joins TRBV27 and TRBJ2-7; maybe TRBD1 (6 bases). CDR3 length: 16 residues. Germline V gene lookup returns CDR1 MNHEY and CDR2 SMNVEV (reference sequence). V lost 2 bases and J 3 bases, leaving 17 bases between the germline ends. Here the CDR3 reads CASSLETGTSLYEQYF. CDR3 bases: TGTGCCAGCAGTTTAGAGACCGGGACATCCCTCTACGAGCAGTACTTC.

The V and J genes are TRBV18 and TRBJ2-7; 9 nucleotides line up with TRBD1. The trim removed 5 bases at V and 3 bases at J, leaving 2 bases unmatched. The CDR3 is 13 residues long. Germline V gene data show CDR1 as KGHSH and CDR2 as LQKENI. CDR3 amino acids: CASSNRGLYEQYF. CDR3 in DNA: TGTGCCAGCTCAAACAGGGGGCTCTACGAGCAGTACTTC.

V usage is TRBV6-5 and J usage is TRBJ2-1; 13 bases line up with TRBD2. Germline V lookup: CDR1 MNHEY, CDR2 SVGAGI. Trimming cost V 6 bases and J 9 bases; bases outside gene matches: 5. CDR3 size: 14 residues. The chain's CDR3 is CASSRLAGGSEQFF. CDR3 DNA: TGTGCCAGCAGCCGACTAGCGGGGGGTTCTGAGCAGTTCTTC.